The rows below give T cell receptor beta chains drawn from one sample of a study of shared clonotypes between healthy human individuals. Measured with immunoSEQ multiplex PCR; TCRdb has only the in-frame clones, and not every one. This sample has about 700,000 clones, with approximately 79% found just once. Material: memory CD4+ T cells sorted from blood. These receptors originate from a young woman in good health. Both conserved end residues are part of each CDR3. D genes are given only for firm matches. Clone size, where shown, is once, few, many, or a class for clones that have expanded.

cdr3_aa: CASSVRLNTEAFF
cdr3_nt: TGTGCCAGCAGTGTTCGGCTGAACACTGAAGCTTTCTTT
v_call: TRBV6-4
d_call: .
clone_size: .
j_call: TRBJ1-1

cdr3_aa: CASSSGQSYNEQFF
cdr3_nt: TGTGCCAGCAGCTCGGGACAGTCCTACAATGAGCAGTTCTTC
v_call: TRBV11-2
d_call: TRBD1
clone_size: .
j_call: TRBJ2-1

cdr3_aa: CASSRDIRNYEQYF
cdr3_nt: TGCGCCAGCAGCAGGGACATAAGAAACTACGAGCAGTACTTC
v_call: TRBV5-1
d_call: .
clone_size: .
j_call: TRBJ2-7

cdr3_aa: CASSVALGAQYF
cdr3_nt: TGTGCCAGCAGCGTTGCCTTGGGGGCGCAGTATTTT
v_call: TRBV7-2
d_call: .
clone_size: many
j_call: TRBJ2-3

cdr3_aa: CASSIRGDPYEQYF
cdr3_nt: TGTGCCAGTAGTATTAGGGGGGACCCCTACGAGCAGTACTTC
v_call: TRBV19
d_call: .
clone_size: few
j_call: TRBJ2-7

cdr3_aa: CASTLTWTVHNSPLHF
cdr3_nt: TGTGCCAGCACCTTAACTTGGACAGTTCATAATTCACCCCTCCACTTT
v_call: TRBV27
d_call: .
clone_size: .
j_call: TRBJ1-6

cdr3_aa: CASSLERRAVNTGELFF
cdr3_nt: TGTGCCAGCAGCTTAGAGCGGCGAGCGGTTAACACCGGGGAGCTGTTTTTT
v_call: TRBV11-2
d_call: .
clone_size: .
j_call: TRBJ2-2

cdr3_aa: CASSTGQTNTGELFF
cdr3_nt: TGTGCCAGTAGTACTGGACAGACAAACACCGGGGAGCTGTTTTTT
v_call: TRBV19
d_call: .
clone_size: .
j_call: TRBJ2-2

cdr3_aa: CASFATSSYEQYF
cdr3_nt: TGTGCCAGCTTTGCGACAAGCTCCTACGAGCAGTACTTC
v_call: TRBV6-5
d_call: .
clone_size: .
j_call: TRBJ2-7

cdr3_aa: CASSYVGRGTGELFF
cdr3_nt: TGTGCCAGCAGTTACGTAGGAAGGGGAACCGGGGAGCTGTTTTTT
v_call: TRBV6-5
d_call: .
clone_size: medium-sized
j_call: TRBJ2-2

cdr3_aa: CASTDRGNQPQHF
cdr3_nt: TGTGCCAGCACAGACAGGGGAAATCAGCCCCAGCATTTT
v_call: TRBV6-1
d_call: TRBD1
clone_size: .
j_call: TRBJ1-5

cdr3_aa: CASSETGTGDETQYF
cdr3_nt: TGTGCCAGCAGCGAAACCGGGACAGGGGACGAGACCCAGTACTTC
v_call: TRBV5-6
d_call: TRBD1
clone_size: .
j_call: TRBJ2-5

cdr3_aa: CASSSLASSYNEQFF
cdr3_nt: TGCGCCAGCAGCTCCCTAGCGTCCTCCTACAATGAGCAGTTCTTC
v_call: TRBV5-1
d_call: .
clone_size: .
j_call: TRBJ2-1

cdr3_aa: CASSLTGLGSRETQYF
cdr3_nt: TGTGCCAGCAGCTTAACGGGCCTCGGGAGTCGAGAGACCCAGTACTTC
v_call: TRBV7-3
d_call: .
clone_size: many
j_call: TRBJ2-5

cdr3_aa: CASGGNREKLFF
cdr3_nt: TGTGCCAGCGGCGGGAATCGTGAAAAACTGTTTTTT
v_call: TRBV28
d_call: .
clone_size: .
j_call: TRBJ1-4

cdr3_aa: CASSFGPSSYNEQFF
cdr3_nt: TGTGCCAGCAGCTTCGGGCCCAGCTCCTACAATGAGCAGTTCTTC
v_call: TRBV5-4
d_call: .
clone_size: few
j_call: TRBJ2-1

cdr3_aa: CASSQGTGYYEQYF
cdr3_nt: TGTGCCAGCAGCCAAGGGACTGGGTACTACGAGCAGTACTTC
v_call: TRBV7-9
d_call: .
clone_size: few
j_call: TRBJ2-7

cdr3_aa: CASSWGVSGNTIYF
cdr3_nt: TGTGCCAGCAGCTGGGGGGTCTCTGGAAACACCATATATTTT
v_call: TRBV11-2
d_call: .
clone_size: .
j_call: TRBJ1-3

cdr3_aa: CASNGGPGQLNEKLFF
cdr3_nt: TGTGCCAGTAACGGTGGCCCGGGACAGCTTAATGAAAAACTGTTTTTT
v_call: TRBV19
d_call: TRBD1
clone_size: .
j_call: TRBJ1-4

cdr3_aa: CASSFRGEEDEQYF
cdr3_nt: TGCGCCAGCAGCTTTCGAGGAGAGGAAGACGAGCAGTACTTC
v_call: TRBV5-1
d_call: .
clone_size: many
j_call: TRBJ2-7

cdr3_aa: CASRPGRTSYTDTQYF
cdr3_nt: TGTGCCAGCCGACCAGGGAGGACAAGTTACACAGATACGCAGTATTTT
v_call: TRBV18
d_call: .
clone_size: .
j_call: TRBJ2-3

cdr3_aa: CASSRTSGTDTQYF
cdr3_nt: TGTGCCAGCAGCCGGACTAGCGGTACAGATACGCAGTATTTT
v_call: TRBV7-2
d_call: TRBD2
clone_size: .
j_call: TRBJ2-3

cdr3_aa: CASSRGGGGTVQYF
cdr3_nt: TGTGCCAGCAGTCGCGGGGGTGGGGGTACGGTGCAGTACTTC
v_call: TRBV27
d_call: TRBD2
clone_size: .
j_call: TRBJ2-7